This T cell receptor beta chain was obtained from a study of cytomegalovirus exposure and HLA in healthy donors. The table came from immunoSEQ multiplex PCR; TCRdb's copy has only in-frame clones and leaves some out. The sample gives tens of thousands of clones, roughly 90% of which show up once; over 2% is in the top ten. Germline V lookup: CDR1 SGHNT, CDR2 YYREEE (reference sequence). The CDR3 contains 12 residues. V was clipped by 1 base and J by 6 bases, with 5 bases between them. The rearrangement links TRBV5-4 to TRBJ2-1; D is unresolved. Material for sequencing was PBMCs. The receptor was derived from a man aged 25-45 years in good health and CMV-seronegative. CDR3 protein: CASSLSLNEQFF. The DNA for the CDR3 is TGTGCCAGCAGCTTGAGCCTCAATGAGCAGTTCTTC.